These T cell receptor beta chains were read from a single sample in a study of control samples from healthy donors and cancer patients. TCRdb's copy holds only in-frame clones and misses some; the assay was immunoSEQ multiplex PCR. In the table there are 96,000 or so clones, over 85% of which are singletons. Specimen: blood. The source of these receptors is a man younger than 35 in good health. The CDR3 runs from the conserved cysteine through the conserved F or W. The order of the fields is D gene, CDR3 length, clone size, J gene, V gene, CDR3 protein, CDR3 DNA. The D gene is left open where the match is weak. Expanded clones get a size class; other rows say once, few or many, or leave the size out.

d_gene: .; len: 14; abundance: .; j_gene: TRBJ2-3; v_gene: TRBV7-3; CDR3aa: CASSLLGLTDTQYF; CDR3nt: TGTGCCAGCAGCTTACTGGGCCTCACAGATACGCAGTATTTT
d_gene: .; len: 13; abundance: .; j_gene: TRBJ2-7; v_gene: TRBV9; CDR3aa: CASSATLFGEQYF; CDR3nt: TGTGCCAGCAGCGCTACCCTCTTCGGGGAGCAGTACTTC
d_gene: .; len: 14; abundance: .; j_gene: TRBJ2-2; v_gene: TRBV6-4; CDR3aa: CASSDRENTGELFF; CDR3nt: TGTGCCAGCAGTGACAGGGAAAACACCGGGGAGCTGTTTTTT
d_gene: TRBD1; len: 15; abundance: .; j_gene: TRBJ1-4; v_gene: TRBV4-1; CDR3aa: CASSHGTGLGEKLFF; CDR3nt: TGCGCCAGCAGCCACGGGACAGGTCTTGGGGAAAAACTGTTTTTT
d_gene: .; len: 13; abundance: .; j_gene: TRBJ2-1; v_gene: TRBV7-9; CDR3aa: CASSLALPNEQFF; CDR3nt: TGTGCCAGCAGCTTAGCCCTACCCAATGAGCAGTTCTTC
d_gene: .; len: 13; abundance: .; j_gene: TRBJ1-1; v_gene: TRBV3-1/TRBV3-2; CDR3aa: CASSPPPGTEAFF; CDR3nt: TGTGCCAGCAGCCCACCGCCGGGGACTGAAGCTTTCTTT
d_gene: .; len: 15; abundance: .; j_gene: TRBJ1-5; v_gene: TRBV19; CDR3aa: CASTSGDYSNQPQHF; CDR3nt: .
d_gene: .; len: 15; abundance: .; j_gene: TRBJ1-3; v_gene: TRBV5-1; CDR3aa: CASSTGTTGGNTIYF; CDR3nt: TGCGCCAGCAGCACAGGGACAACCGGTGGAAACACCATATATTTT
d_gene: .; len: 17; abundance: .; j_gene: TRBJ2-3; v_gene: TRBV7-2; CDR3aa: CASSPRGRAPSTDTQYF; CDR3nt: TGTGCCAGCAGCCCTCGGGGCAGGGCCCCTTCCACAGATACGCAGTATTTT
d_gene: .; len: 13; abundance: .; j_gene: TRBJ2-7; v_gene: TRBV5-1; CDR3aa: CASSLQGSYEQYF; CDR3nt: TGCGCCAGCAGCTTACAGGGTAGTTACGAGCAGTACTTC
d_gene: TRBD1; len: 14; abundance: once; j_gene: TRBJ1-4; v_gene: TRBV18; CDR3aa: CASSPRQGGEKLFF; CDR3nt: TGTGCCAGCTCACCACGACAGGGAGGCGAAAAACTGTTTTTT
d_gene: TRBD1; len: 15; abundance: few; j_gene: TRBJ2-2; v_gene: TRBV30; CDR3aa: CAWSILTGESGELFF; CDR3nt: TGTGCCTGGAGTATCCTGACAGGGGAATCCGGGGAGCTGTTTTTT
d_gene: TRBD1; len: 13; abundance: .; j_gene: TRBJ1-2; v_gene: TRBV6-2/TRBV6-3; CDR3aa: CASSRGQTYGYTF; CDR3nt: TGTGCCAGCAGTAGGGGACAGACCTATGGCTACACCTTC
d_gene: .; len: 13; abundance: .; j_gene: TRBJ1-5; v_gene: TRBV7-8; CDR3aa: CASSFLGDQPQHF; CDR3nt: TGTGCCAGCAGCTTTCTCGGGGATCAGCCCCAGCATTTT
d_gene: TRBD1; len: 13; abundance: few; j_gene: TRBJ1-2; v_gene: TRBV12-5; CDR3aa: CASGIPQGNGYTF; CDR3nt: TGTGCTAGTGGCATCCCACAGGGGAACGGCTACACCTTC
d_gene: .; len: 14; abundance: .; j_gene: TRBJ2-5; v_gene: TRBV3-1/TRBV3-2; CDR3aa: CASSPLRGGETQYF; CDR3nt: TGTGCCAGCAGCCCCCTACGGGGTGGTGAGACCCAGTACTTC
d_gene: .; len: 15; abundance: once; j_gene: TRBJ2-4; v_gene: TRBV19; CDR3aa: CASSIKGLVVNIQYF; CDR3nt: TGTGCCAGTAGTATTAAGGGGCTGGTCGTAAACATTCAGTACTTC
d_gene: TRBD2; len: 17; abundance: .; j_gene: TRBJ2-3; v_gene: TRBV7-8; CDR3aa: CASSLARLAGEKDTQYF; CDR3nt: TGTGCCAGCAGCTTAGCGAGACTAGCGGGAGAGAAAGATACGCAGTATTTT
d_gene: TRBD1; len: 14; abundance: .; j_gene: TRBJ1-1; v_gene: TRBV30; CDR3aa: CAWSAGQGFGEAFF; CDR3nt: TGTGCCTGGAGCGCCGGACAGGGGTTCGGTGAAGCTTTCTTT
d_gene: TRBD2; len: 13; abundance: .; j_gene: TRBJ2-1; v_gene: TRBV7-9; CDR3aa: CASSLAGGNEQFF; CDR3nt: TGTGCCAGCAGCTTAGCGGGGGGGAATGAGCAGTTCTTC
d_gene: .; len: 15; abundance: .; j_gene: TRBJ1-4; v_gene: TRBV3-1/TRBV3-2; CDR3aa: CASSRQSVVGEKLFF; CDR3nt: TGTGCCAGCAGCCGACAGTCTGTAGTCGGGGAAAAACTGTTTTTT
d_gene: TRBD1; len: 11; abundance: .; j_gene: TRBJ1-1; v_gene: TRBV29-1; CDR3aa: CSVGTASEAFF; CDR3nt: TGCAGCGTCGGGACAGCCTCTGAAGCTTTCTTT
d_gene: .; len: 16; abundance: .; j_gene: TRBJ1-1; v_gene: TRBV19; CDR3aa: CASSTPPTLTNTEAFF; CDR3nt: TGTGCCAGTAGTACCCCACCGACACTGACGAACACTGAAGCTTTCTTT
d_gene: .; len: 14; abundance: .; j_gene: TRBJ1-1; v_gene: TRBV6-4; CDR3aa: CASSAGGLVTEAFF; CDR3nt: TGTGCCAGCAGTGCGGGAGGATTAGTCACTGAAGCTTTCTTT
d_gene: TRBD1; len: 16; abundance: .; j_gene: TRBJ1-2; v_gene: TRBV13; CDR3aa: CASSKTGTALNYGYTF; CDR3nt: TGTGCCAGCAGCAAAACCGGGACAGCCCTTAACTATGGCTACACCTTC
d_gene: .; len: 13; abundance: .; j_gene: TRBJ1-1; v_gene: TRBV18; CDR3aa: CASSFDRGTEAFF; CDR3nt: TGTGCCAGCTCCTTTGACAGAGGCACTGAAGCTTTCTTT
d_gene: .; len: 12; abundance: .; j_gene: TRBJ1-4; v_gene: TRBV2; CDR3aa: CASSDRVEKLFF; CDR3nt: TGTGCCAGCAGTGACAGGGTTGAAAAACTGTTTTTT
d_gene: .; len: 14; abundance: .; j_gene: TRBJ1-6; v_gene: TRBV25-1; CDR3aa: CASSDEGPLAPLHF; CDR3nt: TGTGCCAGCAGTGACGAGGGGCCCCTAGCACCCCTCCACTTT
d_gene: .; len: 16; abundance: .; j_gene: TRBJ1-1; v_gene: TRBV7-2; CDR3aa: CASSGGSGARTGEAFF; CDR3nt: TGTGCCAGCAGCGGCGGGTCGGGCGCGCGGACGGGGGAAGCTTTCTTT
d_gene: TRBD1; len: 14; abundance: .; j_gene: TRBJ1-6; v_gene: TRBV27; CDR3aa: CASSSGQGGSPLHF; CDR3nt: TGTGCCAGCAGCTCTGGACAGGGCGGTTCACCCCTCCACTTT
d_gene: .; len: 18; abundance: .; j_gene: TRBJ2-2; v_gene: TRBV5-1; CDR3aa: CASSRPRQGIPYTGELFF; CDR3nt: TGCGCCAGCAGCCGTCCCCGCCAGGGAATCCCTTACACCGGGGAGCTGTTTTTT
d_gene: .; len: 17; abundance: .; j_gene: TRBJ1-6; v_gene: TRBV7-7; CDR3aa: CASSRDRSRWPNSPLHF; CDR3nt: TGTGCTAGCAGCCGTGACAGATCCCGGTGGCCTAATTCACCCCTCCACTTT
d_gene: .; len: 12; abundance: .; j_gene: TRBJ1-5; v_gene: TRBV19; CDR3aa: CASKQSNQPQHF; CDR3nt: TGTGCCAGTAAACAGAGCAATCAGCCCCAGCATTTT
d_gene: .; len: 13; abundance: .; j_gene: TRBJ2-7; v_gene: TRBV5-5; CDR3aa: CASSFADAYEQYF; CDR3nt: TGTGCCAGCAGCTTTGCAGATGCCTACGAGCAGTACTTC